The clone carrying this T cell receptor (beta chain) was counted once. V dropped 7 bases and J dropped 2; count of bases not matched to a gene: 2. Germline assignment: CDR1 KGHDR and CDR2 SFDVKD. The length of the CDR3 is 14 residues. The data originate from a study of blood T cell repertoires in COVID-19. Sequenced by immunoSEQ multiplex PCR; TCRdb stores in-frame clones only, minus some. The table has about 310,000 clones, about 90% seen once. The Seattle patients joined while their infection was active and were tracked longitudinally afterward. This clonotype was sampled from a woman in her forties with COVID-19, enrolled during active disease. The chain recombines TRBV24-1 with TRBJ2-2; TRBD1 aligns across 8 bases. The material sequenced was peripheral blood. CDR3 sequence (DNA): TGTGCCACCAGCGGACAGGGTAACACCGGGGAGCTGTTTTTT. Its translation: CATSGQGNTGELFF.